The 22 T cell receptor beta chains reported below all come from one sample, sequenced in a study of PD-L1 blockade in urothelial cancer. Clones were sequenced by immunoSEQ multiplex PCR, and TCRdb holds only the in-frame ones, with some missing. The sample has under 40,000 clones, 75% to 95% seen once; the top ten hold approximately 8%. The specimen was PBMCs, collected around atezolizumab (anti-PD-L1) treatment. All receptors derive from a man between 65 and 85 years old with urothelial cancer.

For the CDR3, the DNA is TGTGCCAGCCCCCGACTAGCGGGAGATTACAATGAGCAGTTCTTC. Translation: CASPRLAGDYNEQFF. The chain joins TRBV6-1 to TRBJ2-1; the match to TRBD2 covers 12 bases. Germline-derived CDR1 and CDR2 are MNHNS and SASEGT. Trimming removed 8 bases from V and 4 bases from J; junction bases left unmatched: 6. This CDR3 contains 15 residues.

This clone was seen once. This sequence joins TRBV9 and TRBJ2-3; TRBD1 matches 8 bases. Germline V gives CDR1 SGDLS, CDR2 YYNGEE. CDR3 size: 14 residues. V shed 4 bases and J 2 bases; nucleotides not matched to a gene: 3. Written as DNA, the CDR3 is TGTGCCAGCAGCTGGGGACAGGACACAGATACGCAGTATTTT. It codes for CASSWGQDTDTQYF.

The CDR3 region has the DNA TGTGCCAGCAGTTTCGGGACTCCCTGGAACACTGAAGCTTTCTTT. This sequence encodes CASSFGTPWNTEAFF. The chain has TRBV27 and TRBJ1-1; the D gene is possibly TRBD1 (5 bases). The germline V gene encodes CDR1 MNHEY and CDR2 SMNVEV (reference sequence). The CDR3 runs 15 residues. V lost 3 bases, J lost 1 base, and 12 bases lay in between.

This chain links TRBV6-5 with TRBJ2-3; D unclear. With 10 bases removed from V and 0 bases from J, the gap between germline ends came to 11 bases. Germline V gene sequence: CDR1 MNHEY, CDR2 SVGAGI. The CDR3 has 13 residues. This CDR3 is CATSGTSTDTQYF. CDR3 bases: TGTGCCACATCCGGTACTAGCACAGATACGCAGTATTTT.

This sequence joins TRBV6-5 and TRBJ2-7, with TRBD2 matching over 11 bases. CDR1 is MNHEY and CDR2 is SVGAGI in the germline V gene. The CDR3 covers 14 residues. J was trimmed by 3 bases and V by 5 bases; bases with no gene match: 3. CDR3 nucleotides: TGTGCCAGCAGTCCTACTAGCGGGAGCTACGAGCAGTACTTC. Protein product: CASSPTSGSYEQYF.

J is TRBJ1-2 and V is TRBV25-1; 10 nucleotides agree with TRBD1. This CDR3 is 14 amino acids long. From germline, CDR1 is MGHDK and CDR2 SYGVNS. V shed 7 bases, J shed 4 bases, and the junction held 6 bases outside the gene matches. This chain's CDR3 is CASTGQGGSYGYTF. The DNA of the CDR3 is TGTGCCAGCACTGGACAGGGGGGTAGCTATGGCTACACCTTC.

The V and J genes are TRBV9 and TRBJ2-1, with a possible D match to TRBD2 (5 bases). The germline V gene encodes CDR1 SGDLS and CDR2 YYNGEE. The CDR3 contains 15 residues. V lost 2 bases and J lost 3, with 12 bases in between. CDR3 bases: TGTGCCAGCAGCGTGGGCAGCGGAAACTACAATGAGCAGTTCTTC. It encodes CASSVGSGNYNEQFF.

The gene calls are TRBV11-2 and TRBJ2-5, with D possibly matching TRBD1 (6 bases). CDR1 is SGHAT and CDR2 is FQNNGV in the germline V gene. The CDR3 runs to 16 residues. Trimming took 1 base from V and 4 from J, leaving 16 bases between them. CDR3 in DNA: TGTGCCAGCAGCTTAGGAGGGGGTGTGAATGTAGAGACCCAGTACTTC. Amino acids: CASSLGGGVNVETQYF.

This clone was seen a single time. V usage is TRBV5-6 and J usage is TRBJ2-5; D not resolved. Looked up from germline, CDR1 is SGHDT and CDR2 is YYEEEE. Trimming left V 0 bases short and J 5 bases short, with 5 bases between. The CDR3 runs to 12 residues. The CDR3 DNA follows: TGTGCCAGCAGCTTGGCCTCTGAGACCCAGTACTTC. The encoded protein is CASSLASETQYF.

This chain joins TRBV7-9 and TRBJ1-5; D uncertain. The V gene's germline CDR1 is SEHNR and CDR2 FQNEAQ (reference sequence). Deletions cut 1 base from V and 0 bases from J, with 7 bases between. CDR3 length: 15 residues. The DNA of the CDR3 is TGTGCCAGCAGCTTAGGAGAAATTAGCAATCAGCCCCAGCATTTT. Translated, it gives CASSLGEISNQPQHF.

V gene TRBV19 combines with J gene TRBJ1-5; D may be TRBD1 (5 bases). V was cut by 3 bases and J by 3 bases, with 9 bases left in between. Looked up from germline, CDR1 is LNHDA and CDR2 is SQIVND (reference sequence). The CDR3 is 14 amino acids. The CDR3 sequence is CASSIQGFNQPQHF. The CDR3, as DNA: TGTGCCAGTAGTATCCAGGGTTTCAATCAGCCCCAGCATTTT.

V usage is TRBV28 and J usage is TRBJ1-4, with TRBD1 matching 9 bases. Trimming cost V 3 bases and J 8 bases; bases outside gene matches: 7. Germline V gene lookup returns CDR1 MDHEN and CDR2 SYDVKM. The CDR3 has 15 residues. The CDR3 reads CASSFTGGSREKLFF. Here the CDR3 DNA reads TGTGCCAGCAGTTTCACAGGGGGCAGCAGGGAAAAACTGTTTTTT.

V and J are TRBV18 and TRBJ2-7; maybe TRBD1 (5 bases). Trimming pared 0 bases from V and 5 bases from J, leaving 14 bases between. CDR3 size: 15 residues. From germline, CDR1 is KGHSH and CDR2 LQKENI. This CDR3 is CASSPPGLQGDEQYF. The CDR3 coding sequence is TGTGCCAGCTCACCACCGGGCCTTCAAGGGGACGAGCAGTACTTC.

This chain connects TRBV14 to TRBJ2-1; TRBD2 might be the D (5 bases). This CDR3 comprises 19 residues. V was pared by 2 bases and J by 9 bases, with 29 bases between. Germline values: CDR1 SGHDN, CDR2 FVKESK. CDR3 DNA sequence: TGTGCCAGCAGCCAAACCCAAGATTTAGCTAGCCCACCGGGTCGTGAGCAGTTCTTC. As protein: CASSQTQDLASPPGREQFF.

This clone was counted a single time. This sequence joins TRBV11-2 and TRBJ2-2, with 8 bases identical to TRBD1. Germline CDR1 reads SGHAT; CDR2 reads FQNNGV. Trimming cost V 2 bases and J 6 bases; bases outside gene matches: 11. The CDR3 is 17 residues long. CDR3: CASSLTVQGALSGELFF. For the CDR3, the DNA is TGTGCCAGCAGCTTAACAGTCCAGGGGGCGTTATCCGGGGAGCTGTTTTTT. The full variable domain, rest sourced from reference TRBV11-2 and TRBJ2-2, is EAGVAQSPRYKIIEKRQSVAFWCNPISGHATLYWYQQILGQGPKLLIQFQNNGVVDDSQLPKDRFSAERLKGVDSTLKIQPAKLEDSAVYLCASSLTVQGALSGELFFGEGSRLTVL.

The chain recombines TRBV6-1 with TRBJ1-3; 10 bases map to TRBD1. The CDR3 consists of 16 residues. Germline V CDR1 and CDR2: MNHNS, SASEGT. The trim removed 4 bases at V and 3 bases at J, leaving 6 bases unmatched. The CDR3 protein is CASSVRGQGLGNTIYF. As DNA, the CDR3 is TGTGCCAGCAGTGTGAGGGGACAGGGGCTTGGAAACACCATATATTTT.

In DNA, the CDR3 is TGTGCCAGCAGATACGGGACAGGGAAGGCTTACGAGCAGTACTTC. The encoded protein is CASRYGTGKAYEQYF. The chain is built from TRBV2 and TRBJ2-7, with 9 positions matching TRBD1. Looked up from germline, CDR1 is SNHLY and CDR2 is FYNNEI. This CDR3 has 15 amino acids. V shed 6 bases, J shed 4 bases, and the junction held 10 bases outside the gene matches.

This sequence joins TRBV2 and TRBJ2-1, with 9 bases aligning to TRBD2. The trim removed 0 bases at V and 5 bases at J, leaving 11 bases unmatched. This CDR3 has 18 residues. In germline, CDR1 is SNHLY, CDR2 FYNNEI. DNA of the CDR3: TGTGCCAGCAGTGAAGCCGGACTAGCGTTAAGAGTAAACAATGAGCAGTTCTTC. Amino acid sequence: CASSEAGLALRVNNEQFF.

The J gene is TRBJ2-7, the V gene TRBV19, with 10 bases fitting TRBD1. Per germline, CDR1 LNHDA and CDR2 SQIVND (reference sequence). The CDR3 is made up of 13 amino acids. With 10 bases clipped from V and 3 bases from J, the junction kept 6 bases outside the gene matches. The DNA of the CDR3 is TGTGCCACCGCCCGGGACAGGGGCTACGAGCAGTACTTC. This sequence encodes CATARDRGYEQYF.

This sequence joins TRBV7-6 and TRBJ2-1, with D possibly TRBD2 on 6 matching bases. Germline CDR1 and CDR2: SGHVS and FNYEAQ. The CDR3 covers 16 residues. V lost 2 bases, J lost 1 base, and 12 bases lay in between. The CDR3 loop is CASSLIHGSSYNEQFF. CDR3 nucleotides: TGTGCCAGCAGCTTAATTCACGGGAGTTCCTACAATGAGCAGTTCTTC. Looking up the rest from reference TRBV7-6 and TRBJ2-1 gives the full variable domain: GAGVSQSPRYKVTKRGQDVALRCDPISGHVSLYWYRQALGQGPEFLTYFNYEAQQDKSGLPNDRFSAERPEGSISTLTIQRTEQRDSAMYRCASSLIHGSSYNEQFFGPGTRLTVL.

The V and J genes are TRBV2 and TRBJ2-2, with 8 bases that match TRBD2. Losses at the gene ends were 6 bases for V and 4 bases for J; bases not matched to a gene: 13. CDR3 length: 17 residues. CDR1 is SNHLY and CDR2 is FYNNEI in the germline V gene. The CDR3 spells CASSLEIAGGRTGELFF. The CDR3 coding sequence is TGTGCCAGCAGCCTAGAGATCGCGGGAGGCCGCACCGGGGAGCTGTTTTTT.

The chain has TRBV21-1 and TRBJ2-1; TRBD2 is the table's D call, not checked against the DNA. TRBV21-1 is flagged as a pseudogene. This CDR3 comprises 20 residues. This CDR3 is CASSKGLEGGLQGSYNEQFF. The DNA for the CDR3 is TGTGCCAGCAGCAAAGGACTGGAGGGAGGGTTGCAAGGCTCCTACAATGAGCAGTTCTTC.